This entry describes one TCR beta chain. The antigen is not known. Germline loops: CDR1 LGHNA, CDR2 YSLEER. This CDR3 comprises 15 residues. The trim removed 3 bases at V and 2 bases at J, leaving 4 bases unmatched. PCR used 60 Vbeta primers and 13 Jbeta primers. The assay was immunoSEQ multiplex PCR, and TCRdb's table has in-frame clones only and misses some. The table has about 130,000 clones, around four fifths seen once. The source of the sample is a study of cytomegalovirus exposure and HLA in healthy donors. Findings of the study overall: Owing to their indistinguishability, certain V segments, notably TRBV6-2 and TRBV6-3, were excluded. The study listed 150 to 200 cytomegalovirus-associated TCR beta chains. A further, later analysis showed that HLA-associated TCR beta chains (compared with equally common others) were more clonally expanded.

Input material: PBMCs. This chain uses TRBV4-3 with TRBJ1-5; TRBD1 matches 7 bases. This receptor was taken from a boy aged 5-17 years in good health and CMV-seronegative. This CDR3 reads CASSHHRGGNQPQHF. The CDR3 DNA reads as TGCGCCAGCAGCCACCACAGGGGAGGCAATCAGCCCCAGCATTTT.